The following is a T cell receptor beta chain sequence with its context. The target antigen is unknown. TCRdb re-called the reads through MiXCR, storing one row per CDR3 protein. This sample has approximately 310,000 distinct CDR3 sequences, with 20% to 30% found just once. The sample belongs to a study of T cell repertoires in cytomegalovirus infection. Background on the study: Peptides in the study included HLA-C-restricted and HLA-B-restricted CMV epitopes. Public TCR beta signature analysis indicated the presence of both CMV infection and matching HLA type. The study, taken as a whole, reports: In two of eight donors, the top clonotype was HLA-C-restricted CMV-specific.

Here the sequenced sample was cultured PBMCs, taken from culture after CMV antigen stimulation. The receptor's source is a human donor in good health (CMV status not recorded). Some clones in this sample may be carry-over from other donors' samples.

The CDR3 reads CASSYKGNYGYTF. CDR3 coding DNA: TGTGCCAGCAGTTACAAGGGTAACTATGGCTACACCTTC. The chain employs TRBV6-5 and TRBJ1-2; D is unresolved. The germline CDR1 and CDR2 sequences are MNHEY and SVGAGI. The CDR3 extends over 13 amino acids. Trimming took off 2 bases at V and 1 base at J, with 5 bases between the two ends.